The 6 T cell receptor beta chains given below trace back to one sample, sequenced in a study of cytomegalovirus exposure and HLA in healthy donors. The PCR ran on 60 Vbeta and 13 Jbeta primers. TCRdb's table, derived via immunoSEQ multiplex PCR, lists solely in-frame clones and lacks some. The sample lists about 140,000 clones, approximately 86% occurring once. Sample: PBMCs. The receptors come from a woman between 40 and 50 years old in good health and CMV-seronegative.

This sequence joins TRBV5-1 and TRBJ2-5, with 10 bases aligning to TRBD1. V lost 0 bases to trimming and J lost 11 bases; unmatched junction nucleotides: 13. The CDR3 runs to 16 residues. Germline loops: CDR1 SGHRS, CDR2 YFSETQ. The CDR3 spells CASSLAPGTGAFGQYF. The CDR3 DNA is TGCGCCAGCAGCTTGGCTCCCGGGACAGGGGCCTTCGGGCAGTACTTC.

This clone was counted once. The chain carries TRBV28 and TRBJ2-3; D is unclear. Germline assignment: CDR1 MDHEN and CDR2 SYDVKM. Trimming stripped 6 bases from V and 2 bases from J, with 12 bases between. The CDR3 is 14 amino acids. The CDR3 DNA reads TGTGCCAGCAGGGTCGGGTTCTACACAGATACGCAGTATTTT. Protein: CASRVGFYTDTQYF.

The chain couples TRBV7-9 to TRBJ1-4; D perhaps matches TRBD1 (6 bases). Germline loops: CDR1 SEHNR, CDR2 FQNEAQ (reference sequence). The CDR3 consists of 15 residues. V was pared by 3 bases and J by 5 bases, with 13 bases between. CDR3 sequence (DNA): TGTGCCAGCAGCTTCCTCGGACAGACGAATGAAAAACTGTTTTTT. It translates to CASSFLGQTNEKLFF.

The chain recombines TRBV6-5 with TRBJ2-7, with 9 positions matching TRBD2. The CDR3 totals 15 residues. The germline V gene encodes CDR1 MNHEY and CDR2 SVGAGI. The ends lost 2 bases at V and 4 bases at J; junction bases unmatched: 6. The CDR3 is CASSYVASGMYEQYF. CDR3 in DNA: TGTGCCAGCAGTTACGTCGCTAGCGGGATGTACGAGCAGTACTTC.

This chain uses TRBV7-2 with TRBJ1-6, with D unresolved. Deletions cut 3 bases from V and 10 bases from J, with 10 bases between. The germline V gene encodes CDR1 SGHTA and CDR2 FQGNSA. CDR3 length equals 13 residues. CDR3: CASSFNNRSPLHF. The CDR3 region has the DNA TGTGCCAGCAGCTTCAACAACCGCTCACCCCTCCACTTT.

In nucleotides, the CDR3 is TGTGCCAGCAGCGAGACTAGCGGAAGCACAGATACGCAGTATTTT. Its protein product is CASSETSGSTDTQYF. V usage is TRBV21-1 and J usage is TRBJ2-3; the table's D call, TRBD2, was not checked against the DNA. TRBV21-1 is designated a pseudogene. The CDR3 totals 15 residues.